What follows are 2 T cell receptor beta chains derived from one specimen sequenced in a study of post-analysis software for immune sequencing data. These receptors' antigens are unknown. General study findings and limits: A few TRBV segments occurring more often in patients than controls included TRBV5-6, TRBV5-1 and TRBV20-1.

Prepared libraries of TCR beta cDNA carried unique molecular identifiers. MiXCR, run by TCRdb on the PCR reads, gives a single entry per CDR3 protein. The table lists 350,000 to 500,000 distinct CDR3 sequences, less than 40% of them singletons. Sequencing input: blood. The receptors shown here come from a girl aged 2 to 9 with multiple sclerosis.

The CDR3 here is CASSQEAGTANTEAFF. CDR3 sequence (DNA): TGCGCCAGCAGCCAAGAAGCCGGGACCGCGAACACTGAAGCTTTCTTT. This chain connects TRBV4-1 to TRBJ1-1; D might be TRBD1 (5 bases). Germline V gene lookup returns CDR1 MGHRA and CDR2 YSYEKL. The V end was cut by 0 bases, the J end by 1 base, with 12 bases between. CDR3 size: 16 residues.

The rearrangement links TRBV28 to TRBJ2-2; the D gene is possibly TRBD1 (6 bases). V was cut by 3 bases and J by 5 bases, with 13 bases left in between. The CDR3 covers 15 residues. Germline V CDR1 and CDR2: MDHEN, SYDVKM. The CDR3 region has the DNA TGTGCCAGCAGTTTTTTGGGGGCAGGAACCGGGGAGCTGTTTTTT. It translates to CASSFLGAGTGELFF.